This T cell receptor (beta chain) is from a study of T cell responses to AZD1222 COVID-19 vaccine. Notes on the study in general: The CD4 TCRs associated with vaccination extended across spike and predominated at 160-218 and 743-854. A mostly white British donor set with more females was recruited, and clonal diversity was possibly underestimated. Samples come after the peak T cell response, not at day 14.

On this clone itself: Its matching antigen is unknown.

Per germline, CDR1 SGHDT and CDR2 YYEEEE. V was pared by 5 bases and J by 0 bases, with 15 bases between. The CDR3 totals 15 residues. Produced via immunoSEQ multiplex PCR; TCRdb's table is partial and in-frame only. The table has nearly 90,000 clones, 85% to 90% seen once. The sample consisted of peripheral blood, taken on day 0 of MenACWY control vaccination. The genes are TRBV5-6 and TRBJ2-7, with no clear D. The TCR comes from an adult in good health. The CDR3 DNA reads as TGTGCCAGCAGGCAGCAAGGCACAAGCTCCTACGAGCAGTACTTC. Its translation is CASRQQGTSSYEQYF.